The next 20 T cell receptor beta chains were all read from a single sample in a study of blood T cell repertoires in COVID-19. Using immunoSEQ multiplex PCR, the repertoire was profiled, and TCRdb retains in-frame clones only, with some absent. The profile shows about 74,000 clones, roughly nine tenths of them singletons. The sequencing input was peripheral blood. The receptors were gathered from a man between 50 and 59 years old with acute or convalescent COVID-19.

J is TRBJ1-1 and V is TRBV5-6, with D possibly TRBD1 on 5 matching bases. The germline gives CDR1 SGHDT, CDR2 YYEEEE. The CDR3 extends over 15 amino acids. The V and J ends lost 4 bases and 4 bases respectively, with 17 bases between them. The CDR3 DNA sequence: TGTGCCAGCAGCGTCTGGACAACCTGGGGCACTGAAGCTTTCTTT. Residues: CASSVWTTWGTEAFF.

The chain joins TRBV5-1 to TRBJ1-4; 8 bases fit TRBD1. CDR1 and CDR2 from the germline V gene are SGHRS and YFSETQ. The junction had 8 bases not matched to a gene; V was cut back by 0 bases and J by 7 bases. The CDR3 covers 16 residues. The DNA for the CDR3 is TGCGCCAGCAGCTTGGGAGGCCGACAGGGGCGTGAAAAACTGTTTTTT. Amino acid sequence: CASSLGGRQGREKLFF. The complete variable domain, with remaining parts taken from reference TRBV5-1 and TRBJ1-4, reads KAGVTQTPRYLIKTRGQQVTLSCSPISGHRSVSWYQQTPGQGLQFLFEYFSETQRNKGNFPGRFSGRQFSNSRSEMNVSTLELGDSALYLCASSLGGRQGREKLFFGSGTQLSVL.

The chain links TRBV29-1 to TRBJ1-3, with 7 positions matching TRBD1. Germline V CDR1 and CDR2: SQVTM, ANQGSEA. This CDR3 has 15 amino acids. V was clipped by 7 bases and J by 0 bases; unmatched bases: 9. CDR3 sequence reads: CSAGQVISSGNTIYF. CDR3 coding DNA: TGCAGCGCCGGACAGGTGATCAGCTCTGGAAACACCATATATTTT.

This chain's CDR3 is CASRQTTGSVGELFF. The CDR3 DNA reads TGCGCCAGCAGACAAACGACCGGGTCGGTGGGGGAGCTGTTTTTT. The V call is TRBV5-1, the J call TRBJ2-2, with unresolved D. Germline lookup yields CDR1 SGHRS and CDR2 YFSETQ. V shed 5 bases and J shed 8 bases, with 19 bases lying between them. CDR3 size: 15 residues.

This clone appeared a single time. J is TRBJ2-7 and V is TRBV28, with a possible D match to TRBD1 (6 bases). The V end lost 5 bases, the J end lost 1 base, and 12 bases lay between the germline ends. Germline CDR1 reads MDHEN; CDR2 reads SYDVKM. The CDR3 contains 14 residues. The DNA for the CDR3 is TGTGCCAGCAGTCTGAATCAGGGGTCCTACGAGCAGTACTTC. Protein product: CASSLNQGSYEQYF.

The chain combines TRBV19 with TRBJ1-3; a weak D match, TRBD1 (5 bases). Germline-derived CDR1 and CDR2 are LNHDA and SQIVND (reference sequence). Trimming left V 3 bases short and J 0 bases short, with 9 bases between. The CDR3 runs 15 residues. The CDR3 reads CASSIGGASGNTIYF. For the CDR3, the DNA is TGTGCCAGTAGTATCGGTGGGGCCTCTGGAAACACCATATATTTT. The variable domain in full, completed from reference TRBV19 and TRBJ1-3, reads DGGITQSPKYLFRKEGQNVTLSCEQNLNHDAMYWYRQDPGQGLRLIYYSQIVNDFQKGDIAEGYSVSREKKESFPLTVTSAQKNPTAFYLCASSIGGASGNTIYFGEGSWLTVV.

The rearrangement links TRBV4-1 to TRBJ2-7, with D possibly TRBD2 on 6 matching bases. Germline V lookup: CDR1 MGHRA, CDR2 YSYEKL. CDR3 size: 16 residues. Trimming shortened V by 1 base and J by 0 bases, and 13 bases separated the two germline ends. CDR3 region: CASSQVVGLSSYEQYF. Written as DNA, the CDR3 is TGCGCCAGCAGCCAAGTCGTGGGACTGAGCTCCTACGAGCAGTACTTC.

The chain couples TRBV6-6 to TRBJ2-3; the D gene is possibly TRBD1 (5 bases). Per the germline V gene, CDR1 is MNHNY and CDR2 is SVGAGI (reference sequence). V lost 5 bases to trimming and J lost 3 bases, with 18 bases between them. CDR3 length equals 16 residues. The CDR3 region is CASSLPRAGQTDTQYF. As DNA, the CDR3 is TGTGCCAGCAGTCTACCCCGGGCCGGACAAACAGATACGCAGTATTTT.

The chain is built from TRBV5-8 and TRBJ1-5, with 7 bases identical to TRBD1. In germline, CDR1 is SGHTS, CDR2 YDEGEE. Unmatched junction bases numbered 2, after V lost 4 bases and J lost 4 bases. CDR3 length: 13 amino acids. This CDR3 reads CASSLGQNQPQHF. The CDR3 DNA reads TGTGCCAGCAGCCTGGGACAGAATCAGCCCCAGCATTTT. Full variable domain (remainder filled in from reference TRBV5-8 and TRBJ1-5): EAGVTQSPTHLIKTRGQQATLRCSPISGHTSVYWYQQALGLGLQFLLWYDEGEERNRGNFPPRFSGRQFPNYSSELNVNALELEDSALYLCASSLGQNQPQHFGDGTRLSIL.

V usage is TRBV6-2 or TRBV6-3 and J usage is TRBJ2-6; D gene unclear. This CDR3 is 18 amino acids long. Germline V gene lookup returns CDR1 MNHEY and CDR2 SVGEGT. Trimming stripped 4 bases from V and 0 bases from J, with 16 bases between. The CDR3 sequence: CASSFRVQIFSGANVLTF. The CDR3 DNA reads TGTGCCAGCAGTTTTCGGGTCCAAATTTTCTCTGGGGCCAACGTCCTGACTTTC.

The rearrangement joins TRBV11-2 to TRBJ1-1; no firm D call. The length of the CDR3 is 14 residues. Trimming took off 5 bases at V and 1 base at J, with 11 bases between the two ends. Germline values: CDR1 SGHAT, CDR2 FQNNGV. Here the CDR3 DNA reads TGTGCCAGCAGCCAAGTATACACGAACACTGAAGCTTTCTTT. This translates into CASSQVYTNTEAFF. Variable domain in full (rest from reference TRBV11-2 and TRBJ1-1): EAGVAQSPRYKIIEKRQSVAFWCNPISGHATLYWYQQILGQGPKLLIQFQNNGVVDDSQLPKDRFSAERLKGVDSTLKIQPAKLEDSAVYLCASSQVYTNTEAFFGQGTRLTVV.

This clone was counted a single time. The rearrangement uses TRBV11-2 and TRBJ2-7; D gene ambiguous. CDR3 length: 12 residues. CDR1 and CDR2 (germline): SGHAT, FQNNGV. The V end was cut by 2 bases, the J end by 6 bases, with 8 bases between. CDR3 sequence reads: CASSLSSVEQYF. Written as DNA, the CDR3 is TGTGCCAGCAGCTTATCGAGCGTCGAGCAGTACTTC.

The chain employs TRBV24-1 and TRBJ2-1; TRBD1 aligns across 9 bases. CDR1 and CDR2 (germline): KGHDR, SFDVKD. The CDR3 loop spans 16 amino acids. After removal of 4 bases from V and 6 bases from J, the junction contained 9 bases not matched to a gene. The CDR3 sequence is CATSDAGTGIVNEQFF. The CDR3 DNA follows: TGTGCCACCAGTGACGCCGGGACAGGGATCGTCAATGAGCAGTTCTTC.

This chain connects TRBV7-2 to TRBJ2-7, with D hard to call. The CDR3 length is 14 residues. Trimming took 1 base from V and 2 from J, leaving 9 bases between them. Per germline, CDR1 SGHTA and CDR2 FQGNSA. The CDR3 loop is CASSLGGQTYEQYF. The CDR3 DNA reads as TGTGCCAGCAGCTTAGGTGGCCAGACCTACGAGCAGTACTTC.

This chain connects TRBV19 to TRBJ2-1; the D is unclear. Trimming removed 1 base at V and 6 bases at J, with 4 bases between. This CDR3 is built from 12 residues. Germline V CDR1 and CDR2: LNHDA, SQIVND (reference sequence). CDR3 sequence: CASSIGSNEQFF. The CDR3 coding sequence is TGTGCCAGTAGTATAGGGAGCAATGAGCAGTTCTTC.

The rearrangement uses TRBV19 and TRBJ1-1; D remains unclear. The CDR3 is 16 amino acids. Per germline, CDR1 LNHDA and CDR2 SQIVND (reference sequence). Trimming shortened V by 4 bases and J by 0 bases, and 15 bases separated the two germline ends. The CDR3 region is CASSSEMAGMNTEAFF. In nucleotides, the CDR3 is TGTGCCAGTAGTAGCGAGATGGCAGGAATGAACACTGAAGCTTTCTTT.

The chain couples TRBV7-9 to TRBJ2-5; 11 bases agree with TRBD2. The germline V gene encodes CDR1 SEHNR and CDR2 FQNEAQ (reference sequence). This CDR3 has 17 residues. V trimming: 1 base; J trimming: 1 base; junction bases outside the gene matches: 5. CDR3 sequence (DNA): TGTGCCAGCAGCTTAGGTGTAGCGGGAGGGACCCAAGAGACCCAGTACTTC. It translates to CASSLGVAGGTQETQYF.

The CDR3 loop reads CASRSQGSGSSPLHF. The DNA for the CDR3 is TGTGCCAGCAGGTCCCAGGGGTCGGGGAGTTCACCCCTCCACTTT. V is TRBV27 and J is TRBJ1-6, with a tentative D call TRBD1 (6 bases). V lost 6 bases to trimming and J lost 9 bases, with 18 bases between them. The V gene's germline CDR1 is MNHEY and CDR2 SMNVEV (reference sequence). The CDR3 loop spans 15 amino acids.

The J gene is TRBJ1-5, the V gene TRBV6-2 or TRBV6-3; TRBD1 is a possible D gene (5 bases). Germline V gene data show CDR1 as MNHEY and CDR2 as SVGEGT. This CDR3 is 16 amino acids long. Between the trimmed V and J ends, which lost 2 bases and 0 bases, there was a span of 11 bases. In DNA, the CDR3 is TGTGCCAGCAGTTACGGTGGGGGGGGTAGCAATCAGCCCCAGCATTTT. Its protein product is CASSYGGGGSNQPQHF.

The chain uses TRBV11-2 and TRBJ2-5; 9 nucleotides line up with TRBD1. The V and J ends lost 3 bases and 4 bases, in that order; junction bases with no gene match: 3. Germline-derived CDR1 and CDR2 are SGHAT and FQNNGV. This CDR3 has 14 amino acids. The CDR3 sequence is CASSFQTGGETQYF. For the CDR3, the DNA is TGTGCCAGCAGCTTCCAGACAGGGGGAGAGACCCAGTACTTC.